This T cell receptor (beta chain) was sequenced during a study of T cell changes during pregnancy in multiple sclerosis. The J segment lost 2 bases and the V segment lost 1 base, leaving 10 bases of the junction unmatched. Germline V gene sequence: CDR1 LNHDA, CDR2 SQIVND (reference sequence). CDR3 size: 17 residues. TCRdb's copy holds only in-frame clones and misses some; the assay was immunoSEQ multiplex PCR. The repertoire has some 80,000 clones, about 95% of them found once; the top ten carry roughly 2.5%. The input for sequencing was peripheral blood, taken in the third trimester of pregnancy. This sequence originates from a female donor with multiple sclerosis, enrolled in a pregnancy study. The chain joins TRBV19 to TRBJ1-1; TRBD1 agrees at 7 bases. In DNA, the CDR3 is TGTGCCAGTAGTATAGCCCCAACAGGGGCCCTCAACACTGAAGCTTTCTTT. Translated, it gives CASSIAPTGALNTEAFF. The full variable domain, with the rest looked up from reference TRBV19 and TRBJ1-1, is DGGITQSPKYLFRKEGQNVTLSCEQNLNHDAMYWYRQDPGQGLRLIYYSQIVNDFQKGDIAEGYSVSREKKESFPLTVTSAQKNPTAFYLCASSIAPTGALNTEAFFGQGTRLTVV.